A selection of T cell receptor beta chains follows, all from one sample in a study of control samples from healthy donors and cancer patients. The repertoire was sequenced with immunoSEQ multiplex PCR; TCRdb's copy has only in-frame clones and lacks some. The sample yields approximately 140,000 clones, roughly 92% seen once. The sample taken for sequencing was blood. Source of these receptors: a young man in good health. Each CDR3 is given with its conserved first and last residue. D genes are given only for firm matches. Size values are once, few and many counts, or a class for expanded clones, and some rows have none.

NA | TRBJ1-1 | TRBV9 | NA | TGTGCCAGCAGCCCAAGGGGGGCGAACACTGAAGCTTTCTTT | CASSPRGANTEAFF
NA | TRBJ1-1 | TRBV5-6 | NA | TGTGCCAGCAGCTGGGTCAAGGACATGAACACTGAAGCTTTCTTT | CASSWVKDMNTEAFF
NA | TRBJ1-4 | TRBV7-8 | NA | TGTGCCAGCAGCTTAGTTTTAGGGAAGAACGAAAAACTGTTTTTT | CASSLVLGKNEKLFF
NA | TRBJ2-1 | TRBV6-2/TRBV6-3 | NA | TGTGCCAGCAGTTACATCGGGGGATTCGGTGAGCAGTTCTTC | CASSYIGGFGEQFF
NA | TRBJ1-6 | TRBV6-6 | NA | TGTGCCAGCAAACGGTCAGCGAATTCACCCCTCCACTTT | CASKRSANSPLHF
NA | TRBJ1-5 | TRBV30 | NA | TGTGCCTGGAGTTACGGGGTTTACCAGCCCCAGCATTTT | CAWSYGVYQPQHF
NA | TRBJ1-1 | TRBV18 | TRBD1 | TGTGCCAGCTCACCTGCCTCCCCGTTCGGGACAGTGAACACTGAAGCTTTCTTT | CASSPASPFGTVNTEAFF
NA | TRBJ1-5 | TRBV5-6 | NA | TGTGCCAGCAGCTTATGGGGGCAGGGTCAGCCCCAGCATTTT | CASSLWGQGQPQHF
once | TRBJ2-2 | TRBV7-2 | TRBD1 | TGTGCCAGCAGCTTAGGGCAGGGGGACGGGGAGCTGTTTTTT | CASSLGQGDGELFF
NA | TRBJ2-1 | TRBV24-1 | TRBD2 | TGTGCCACCAGTGATGTTAGCGGGAGGGCCGATGAGCAGTTCTTC | CATSDVSGRADEQFF
NA | TRBJ1-2 | TRBV6-2/TRBV6-3 | NA | TGTGCCAGCAGTACCGGAAACTATGGCTACACCTTC | CASSTGNYGYTF
NA | TRBJ1-1 | TRBV20-1 | NA | TGCAGTGCTAGTCTCAGGGGTTATTACACTGAAGCTTTCTTT | CSASLRGYYTEAFF
NA | TRBJ2-2 | TRBV7-8 | TRBD1 | TGTGCCAGCAGCTTAAGGACAGGCGGGTTGGACGGGGAGCTGTTTTTT | CASSLRTGGLDGELFF
NA | TRBJ1-1 | TRBV5-1 | TRBD1 | TGCGCCAGCAGCTTAGGGACAGGGAACACTGAAGCTTTCTTT | CASSLGTGNTEAFF
NA | TRBJ1-1 | TRBV5-1 | NA | TGCGCCAGCAGCTTGGGGGCGGGGAACACTGAAGCTTTCTTT | CASSLGAGNTEAFF
NA | TRBJ2-5 | TRBV4-1 | TRBD1 | TGCGCCAGCAGCCACTCAGGGGGCGCAGGGGAGACCCAGTACTTC | CASSHSGGAGETQYF
NA | TRBJ2-7 | TRBV9 | NA | TGTGCCAGCAGCGTGGAAGCGGGCCCCTACGAGCAGTACTTC | CASSVEAGPYEQYF
once | TRBJ2-5 | TRBV5-1 | NA | TGCGCCAGCAGCGTACAAGAGACCCAGTACTTC | CASSVQETQYF
NA | TRBJ2-7 | TRBV15 | NA | TGTGCCACCAGCAGAGAGGCGGCCTACGAGCAGTACTTC | CATSREAAYEQYF
NA | TRBJ1-6 | TRBV9 | NA | TGTGCCAGCAGCGTATACCCCCACGTTCTTCGGGGAGGTTCACCCCTCCACTTT | CASSVYPHVLRGGSPLHF
NA | TRBJ1-2 | TRBV9 | NA | TGTGCCAGCAGCACTAGCGGTGTGGGGCTAAGCTATGGCTACACCTTC | CASSTSGVGLSYGYTF
NA | TRBJ2-3 | TRBV18 | NA | TGTGCCAGCTCCCTGCAACAAGGAACAGATACGCAGTATTTT | CASSLQQGTDTQYF
NA | TRBJ1-5 | TRBV19 | TRBD1 | TGTGCCAGTAATCCGACAGGGGGTTATAGCAATCAGCCCCAGCATTTT | CASNPTGGYSNQPQHF
NA | TRBJ2-7 | TRBV5-1 | NA | TGCGCCAGCAGCTTGGGGACAAAAATCCAAACAGTCGAGCAGTACTTC | CASSLGTKIQTVEQYF
NA | TRBJ1-3 | TRBV28 | TRBD1 | TGTGCCAGCAGTTGGACAGGGACAGGAAACACCATATATTTT | CASSWTGTGNTIYF
NA | TRBJ1-2 | TRBV24-1 | TRBD1 | TGTGCCACCAGTTCCTCGTTTATCGGGCAGGGGGCATATGGCTACACCTTC | CATSSSFIGQGAYGYTF
NA | TRBJ1-2 | TRBV5-1 | TRBD1 | TGCGCCAGCAGCTTGGCGGGACCGGGACAGGGGGTGCTCCATCATGGCTACACCTTC | CASSLAGPGQGVLHHGYTF
NA | TRBJ2-2 | TRBV9 | TRBD2 | TGTGCCAGCAGCGTGGCTAGCGGGAGGGCATTTGTCGGGGAGCTGTTTTTT | CASSVASGRAFVGELFF
NA | TRBJ1-1 | TRBV7-2 | NA | TGTGCCAGCAGCCCAGGGGTTGGGACTGAAGCTTTCTTT | CASSPGVGTEAFF
once | TRBJ2-3 | TRBV7-2 | NA | TGTGCCAGCAGCTCCCTCCGGGACTTGGACACAGATACGCAGTATTTT | CASSSLRDLDTDTQYF
NA | TRBJ1-4 | TRBV9 | NA | TGTGCCAGCTCGACGGGGGACAATGAAAAACTGTTTTTT | CASSTGDNEKLFF
NA | TRBJ2-3 | TRBV19 | TRBD2 | TGTGCCAGTAGTGTCCCTAGCGGGAGGACAGATACGCAGTATTTT | CASSVPSGRTDTQYF
NA | TRBJ1-1 | TRBV11-2 | NA | TGTGCCAACTATTTTGCCACCATGGTTAATAGGAGTACTGAAGCTTTCTTT | CANYFATMVNRSTEAFF
NA | TRBJ2-2 | TRBV2 | TRBD2 | TGTGCCAGCAGTGATTTGGTAGCGGGTGCGGGCACCGGGGAGCTGTTTTTT | CASSDLVAGAGTGELFF
NA | TRBJ2-7 | TRBV6-2/TRBV6-3 | NA | TGTGCCAGCAGTTATGGGGCAACTACCTACGAGCAGTACTTC | CASSYGATTYEQYF
NA | TRBJ2-7 | TRBV19 | NA | TGTGCCAGTAGCTTCACGGTGACTTACGAGCAGTACTTC | CASSFTVTYEQYF